The rows below give T cell receptor beta chains drawn from one sample of a study of cytomegalovirus exposure and HLA in healthy donors. Assay: immunoSEQ multiplex PCR; the TCRdb copy retains only in-frame clones and omits some. The sample has approximately 150,000 clones, around 90% seen once; the top ten hold over 3%. Sequencing used PBMCs. These receptors were collected from a woman aged 18-30 years in good health and CMV-seropositive. CDR3s include the opening cysteine and the closing phenylalanine or tryptophan. A D gene is named only where the DNA matches it firmly. A clone size is listed for some rows: how often the clone was seen (once, few, many), or a class if it is expanded.

size | D | J | V | CDR3 | DNA
NA | TRBD1 | TRBJ2-3 | TRBV28 | CASSSSKPGQLRDTQYF | TGTGCCAGCAGTTCGTCCAAACCGGGACAGCTTAGGGATACGCAGTATTTT
NA | NA | TRBJ1-4 | TRBV19 | CASSEQGRREKLFF | TGTGCCAGTAGTGAGCAGGGGAGACGTGAAAAACTGTTTTTT
NA | TRBD1 | TRBJ2-4 | TRBV5-6 | CASSATLAGGSNIQYF | TGTGCCAGCAGCGCTACTCTGGCAGGGGGTTCGAACATTCAGTACTTC
NA | NA | TRBJ1-4 | TRBV7-2 | CASSRVRGPNEKLFF | TGTGCCAGCAGCCGTGTCAGGGGACCTAATGAAAAACTGTTTTTT
NA | NA | TRBJ2-3 | TRBV11-2 | CASSHGGADTQYF | TGTGCCAGCAGCCACGGCGGGGCGGATACGCAGTATTTT
NA | TRBD2 | TRBJ2-1 | TRBV4-2 | CASSQEAGGRYNEQFF | TGTGCCAGCAGCCAAGAGGCGGGAGGCAGATACAATGAGCAGTTCTTC
few | TRBD2 | TRBJ2-3 | TRBV7-2 | CASSSSSGRIDTQYF | TGTGCCAGCAGCTCCTCTAGCGGGAGGATAGATACGCAGTATTTT
few | TRBD2 | TRBJ2-2 | TRBV19 | CASSRGTSGRNGELFF | TGTGCCAGTAGTCGGGGGACTAGCGGGAGAAACGGGGAGCTGTTTTTT
NA | NA | TRBJ2-3 | TRBV4-1 | CASSQGPGISTDTQYF | TGCGCCAGCAGCCAAGGGCCGGGAATTAGCACAGATACGCAGTATTTT
few | NA | TRBJ2-7 | TRBV7-9 | CASSFSGYEQYF | TGTGCCAGCAGCTTCAGTGGCTACGAGCAGTACTTC
once | NA | TRBJ2-7 | TRBV5-1 | CASSLWSGGPQFSYEQYF | TGCGCCAGCAGCTTATGGAGCGGAGGACCCCAATTCTCCTACGAGCAGTACTTC
NA | NA | TRBJ2-7 | TRBV9 | CASSGRDSGYEQYF | TGTGCCAGCAGCGGCCGGGACAGCGGGTACGAGCAGTACTTC
NA | TRBD1 | TRBJ2-1 | TRBV30 | CAWSVQGPADGQFF | TGTGCCTGGAGTGTACAGGGGCCCGCCGATGGGCAGTTCTTC
NA | NA | TRBJ2-3 | TRBV7-2 | CASSLQTRTDTQYF | TGTGCCAGCAGCTTACAGACAAGGACAGATACGCAGTATTTT
NA | NA | TRBJ2-1 | TRBV2 | CASSLSGNEQFF | TGTGCCAGCAGCCTAAGCGGGAATGAGCAGTTCTTC
NA | TRBD2 | TRBJ2-1 | TRBV28 | CASSPTSIARNEQFF | TGTGCCAGCAGTCCGACTAGCATAGCCCGAAATGAGCAGTTCTTC
NA | NA | TRBJ1-4 | TRBV5-1 | CASSRDYATNEKLFF | TGCGCCAGCAGCCGCGATTATGCAACTAATGAAAAACTGTTTTTT
NA | NA | TRBJ1-2 | TRBV2 | CASIGTVRGGYTF | TGTGCCAGCATCGGCACCGTACGAGGTGGCTACACCTTC
NA | TRBD2 | TRBJ2-5 | TRBV13 | CASSLGLAVAQETQYF | TGTGCCAGCAGCTTGGGACTAGCGGTGGCCCAAGAGACCCAGTACTTC
NA | NA | TRBJ2-7 | TRBV5-6 | CASSLTVKRQYF | TGTGCCAGCAGCTTGACAGTGAAACGGCAGTACTTC
few | NA | TRBJ1-3 | TRBV30 | CAWNLSPDNPSSGNTIYF | TGTGCCTGGAATCTTTCTCCGGACAATCCCAGCTCTGGAAACACCATATATTTT
NA | TRBD2 | TRBJ2-3 | TRBV7-9 | CASSSGRAGGSDTQYF | TGTGCCAGCAGCTCCGGACGAGCGGGAGGATCCGATACGCAGTATTTT
NA | TRBD1 | TRBJ1-3 | TRBV18 | CASSPPDRAGNTIYF | TGTGCCAGCTCACCACCCGACAGGGCGGGAAACACCATATATTTT
NA | TRBD1 | TRBJ1-5 | TRBV28 | CASRDDRVGQPQHF | TGTGCCAGCAGAGACGACAGGGTTGGCCAGCCCCAGCATTTT
NA | NA | TRBJ2-7 | TRBV11-2 | CASSFNRDEQYF | TGTGCCAGCAGCTTCAACAGGGACGAGCAGTACTTC
NA | TRBD1 | TRBJ1-3 | TRBV7-7 | CASSLNRGSGNTIYF | TGTGCTAGCAGCCTAAACAGGGGCTCTGGAAACACCATATATTTT
NA | NA | TRBJ2-7 | TRBV6-1 | CASREKRIYEQYF | TGTGCCAGCAGGGAAAAGAGAATCTACGAGCAGTACTTC
NA | TRBD2 | TRBJ2-1 | TRBV7-9 | CASGGGLAGVGEQFF | TGTGCCAGCGGAGGGGGACTAGCGGGAGTGGGTGAGCAGTTCTTC
NA | TRBD2 | TRBJ2-1 | TRBV7-2 | CASSWIPGLANNEQFF | TGTGCCAGCAGCTGGATACCGGGACTAGCAAACAATGAGCAGTTCTTC
NA | TRBD2 | TRBJ2-1 | TRBV30 | CAWSATSGRYNEQFF | TGTGCCTGGAGTGCGACTAGCGGGAGATACAATGAGCAGTTCTTC
once | TRBD1 | TRBJ1-2 | TRBV30 | CAWAGGPGYTF | TGTGCCTGGGCAGGGGGCCCTGGCTACACCTTC
NA | TRBD1 | TRBJ1-5 | TRBV6-6 | CASSTGQVSNQPQHF | TGTGCCAGCAGTACCGGACAGGTGAGCAATCAGCCCCAGCATTTT
NA | NA | TRBJ2-7 | TRBV7-2 | CASSLDGRREQYF | TGTGCCAGCAGCTTAGACGGGAGAAGGGAGCAGTACTTC
NA | TRBD1 | TRBJ2-7 | TRBV9 | CASSVVGNRGAIGSYEQYF | TGTGCCAGCAGCGTAGTGGGGAACAGGGGCGCGATAGGCTCCTACGAGCAGTACTTC
NA | NA | TRBJ1-5 | TRBV5-1 | CASSLEPGNQPQHF | TGCGCCAGCAGCTTGGAACCAGGGAATCAGCCCCAGCATTTT
once | NA | TRBJ2-3 | TRBV6-1 | CASSEPNSGLSTDTQYF | TGTGCCAGCAGTGAACCCAACAGCGGTCTGAGCACAGATACGCAGTATTTT
NA | NA | TRBJ1-2 | TRBV5-1 | CASSHTDTARGYTF | TGCGCCAGCAGCCATACGGACACGGCCAGAGGCTACACCTTC
NA | NA | TRBJ1-1 | TRBV19 | CASSIQDTSLGEAFF | TGTGCCAGTAGTATTCAGGACACTTCCTTGGGCGAAGCTTTCTTT
NA | TRBD1 | TRBJ2-1 | TRBV5-6 | CASSLALGQGYNEQFF | TGTGCCAGCAGCTTGGCCTTGGGACAGGGCTACAATGAGCAGTTCTTC
NA | TRBD2 | TRBJ2-1 | TRBV10-1 | CASRRLAGPNEQFF | TGCGCCAGCCGGAGACTAGCGGGACCCAATGAGCAGTTCTTC
NA | TRBD2 | TRBJ2-3 | TRBV5-1 | CASTTTSGTSTDTQYF | TGCGCCAGCACCACGACTAGCGGGACTAGCACAGATACGCAGTATTTT